This T cell receptor (beta chain) emerged from a study of T cell responses to AZD1222 COVID-19 vaccine. Germline assignment: CDR1 MGHRA and CDR2 YSYEKL. V lost 4 bases, J lost 0 bases, and 9 bases lay in between. The CDR3 totals 14 residues. The repertoire was sequenced with immunoSEQ multiplex PCR; TCRdb's copy has only in-frame clones and lacks some. Of approximately 99,000 clones listed, approximately 86% were seen once; the top ten hold 2.5% to 4%. The source of this sequence is an adult in good health. This sample comprised peripheral blood, obtained on day 0 of AZD1222 vaccination. The chain combines TRBV4-1 with TRBJ1-1; no clear D. The chain's CDR3 is CASSRASMNTEAFF. CDR3 coding DNA: TGCGCCAGCAGCCGGGCCTCAATGAACACTGAAGCTTTCTTT.